Listed below are T cell receptor beta chains from one sample, sequenced in a study of cytomegalovirus exposure and HLA in healthy donors. The table came from immunoSEQ multiplex PCR; TCRdb's copy has only in-frame clones and leaves some out. The table lists about 96,000 clones, about four fifths of them singletons. Sequencing input: PBMCs. The receptors were gathered from a woman between 65 and 79 years old in good health and CMV-seropositive. The CDR3 runs from the conserved cysteine through the conserved F or W. The D gene is left open where the match is weak.

>NA|TRBV21-1|TRBJ2-2
CASSYSGTFTGELFF
TGTGCCAGCAGTTATTCCGGGACATTTACCGGGGAGCTGTTTTTT
>NA|TRBV6-5|TRBJ2-1
CASTRNYEQFF
TGTGCCAGCACTAGGAACTATGAGCAGTTCTTC
>NA|TRBV4-3|TRBJ2-7
CASSQSSGARNEQYF
TGCGCCAGCAGCCAATCTTCAGGGGCTCGCAACGAGCAGTACTTC
>NA|TRBV28|TRBJ2-1
CASGSNSNEQFF
TGTGCCAGCGGGAGCAACTCGAATGAGCAGTTCTTC
>NA|TRBV7-6|TRBJ2-7
CASSLGQFLAEQYF
TGTGCCAGCAGCTTAGGACAGTTTTTGGCCGAGCAGTACTTC
>NA|TRBV19|TRBJ1-5
CASRPRLGRGAELNSGQPQHF
TGTGCCAGTAGACCTCGGTTAGGACGGGGGGCCGAGTTGAATTCGGGTCAGCCCCAGCATTTT
>TRBD2|TRBV11-2|TRBJ2-5
CASSASVTVRGETQYF
TGTGCCAGCAGCGCATCCGTGACAGTGCGGGGGGAGACCCAGTACTTC
>TRBD2|TRBV5-1|TRBJ2-2
CASSSGLAGAGELFF
TGCGCCAGCAGCTCGGGACTAGCGGGAGCCGGGGAGCTGTTTTTT
>TRBD1|TRBV15|TRBJ2-5
CATSIGQVQETQYF
TGTGCCACCAGCATCGGACAGGTCCAAGAGACCCAGTACTTC
>NA|TRBV29-1|TRBJ1-2
CSVEAPMEGFYGYTF
TGCAGCGTTGAAGCCCCGATGGAGGGGTTCTATGGCTACACCTTC
>NA|TRBV18|TRBJ1-2
CASSKRQDGYTF
TGTGCCAGCTCAAAAAGACAGGATGGCTACACCTTC